A single sample gave rise to the 16 T cell receptor beta chains below, sequenced in a study of CD8+ T cells in alopecia areata. Sequencing relied on a cDNA template that was reverse transcribed from extracted RNA. Profiled with immunoSEQ multiplex PCR; TCRdb holds only in-frame clones, not every one. The table records 120,000 or so clones, roughly 61% of them present only once. Sequences were derived from CD4+ T cells sorted from blood, sampled at week 0. The receptors derive from a human donor with alopecia areata.

The chain carries TRBV5-4 and TRBJ2-1, with 11 bases aligning to TRBD2. The CDR3 totals 16 residues. From germline, CDR1 is SGHNT and CDR2 YYREEE (reference sequence). V shed 2 bases, J shed 1 base, and the junction held 2 bases outside the gene matches. The CDR3 loop reads CASSLGTSGSYNEQFF. CDR3 coding DNA: TGTGCCAGCAGCTTAGGGACTAGCGGTTCCTACAATGAGCAGTTCTTC.

This clone was found a few times. The same CDR3 arises from other DNA sequences in this sample as well. The V call is TRBV5-1, the J call TRBJ2-5; D uncertain. The germline V gene encodes CDR1 SGHRS and CDR2 YFSETQ. Trimming pared 0 bases from V and 5 bases from J, leaving 8 bases between. This CDR3 is 13 amino acids long. The CDR3, as DNA: TGCGCCAGCAGCTTGGGTGGTTTTGAGACCCAGTACTTC. This encodes CASSLGGFETQYF.

The chain combines TRBV7-6 with TRBJ2-1; perhaps TRBD2 as D (6 bases). Trimming stripped 1 base from V and 10 bases from J, with 11 bases between. This CDR3 contains 13 residues. Looked up from germline, CDR1 is SGHVS and CDR2 is FNYEAQ. This CDR3 is CASSLELAGEQFF. CDR3 sequence (DNA): TGTGCCAGCAGCTTAGAACTCGCGGGGGAGCAGTTCTTC.

CDR3 loop: CSVELAEKSSYEQYF. The CDR3, as DNA: TGCAGCGTTGAACTAGCGGAAAAGAGCTCCTACGAGCAGTACTTC. V and J are TRBV29-1 and TRBJ2-7; 7 bases align to TRBD2. The trim removed 2 bases at V and 0 bases at J, leaving 7 bases unmatched. This CDR3 has 15 amino acids. CDR1 SQVTM and CDR2 ANQGSEA come from the germline V gene.

V and J are TRBV4-3 and TRBJ2-1; 8 bases match TRBD1. J was trimmed by 8 bases and V by 2 bases; bases with no gene match: 2. There are 13 residues in the CDR3. Germline V CDR1 and CDR2: LGHNA, YSLEER. The chain's CDR3 is CASSQQTGDEQFF. CDR3 DNA: TGCGCCAGCAGCCAACAGACAGGGGATGAGCAGTTCTTC.

This clone appeared a few times. The chain recombines TRBV2 with TRBJ2-1; D gene unclear. The germline gives CDR1 SNHLY, CDR2 FYNNEI. V dropped 4 bases and J dropped 5 bases, with 9 bases sitting between them. The CDR3 totals 13 residues. CDR3 sequence (DNA): TGTGCCAGCAGTGGGGGAATTGACAATGAGCAGTTCTTC. It specifies CASSGGIDNEQFF.

This clone appeared a few times. This specimen includes other DNA sequences encoding the same CDR3. The chain employs TRBV7-3 and TRBJ1-2; D is ambiguous. Per the germline V gene, CDR1 is SGHTA and CDR2 is FQGTGA. There are 13 residues in the CDR3. V lost 5 bases and J lost 0, with 7 bases in between. Written as DNA, the CDR3 is TGTGCCAGCAGCCCCGACTCTAACTATGGCTACACCTTC. Translated, it gives CASSPDSNYGYTF.

The chain has TRBV28 and TRBJ2-3, with 13 bases identical to TRBD2. The V segment lost 6 bases and the J segment 2 bases; nucleotides outside the gene matches: 5. Germline V CDR1 and CDR2: MDHEN, SYDVKM. The CDR3 spans 16 residues. This CDR3 is CASSSGLAGLTDTQYF. DNA of the CDR3: TGTGCCAGCAGCTCGGGACTAGCGGGACTCACAGATACGCAGTATTTT.

V and J are TRBV25-1 and TRBJ2-7, with TRBD2 matching over 8 bases. This CDR3 has 13 residues. The germline V gene encodes CDR1 MGHDK and CDR2 SYGVNS. Losses at the gene ends were 8 bases for V and 4 bases for J; bases not matched to a gene: 7. Written as DNA, the CDR3 is TGTGCCAGCCGAGCGGGAGTATCGTACGAGCAGTACTTC. Translated, it gives CASRAGVSYEQYF.

The chain joins TRBV18 to TRBJ2-7; 9 nucleotides align to TRBD1. The trim removed 4 bases at V and 1 base at J, leaving 5 bases unmatched. The length of the CDR3 is 15 residues. Germline lookup yields CDR1 KGHSH and CDR2 LQKENI. The CDR3: CASSRGQGPSYEQYF. In DNA form, the CDR3 reads TGTGCCAGCTCACGCGGACAGGGGCCTTCCTACGAGCAGTACTTC.

The chain employs TRBV4-2 and TRBJ2-5, with D perhaps TRBD1 (6 bases). Trimming removed 5 bases from V and 2 bases from J, with 15 bases in between. CDR1 and CDR2 from the germline V gene are LGHNA and YNFKEQ. This CDR3 has 15 residues. In nucleotides, the CDR3 is TGTGCCAGCAGCATGAGGGGGTTAGATCAAGAGACCCAGTACTTC. Its protein product is CASSMRGLDQETQYF.

About this clone: The same CDR3 also results from other DNA sequences found in this sample. The chain employs TRBV5-1 and TRBJ2-1; D unresolved. This CDR3 contains 12 residues. Between the trimmed V and J ends, which lost 1 base and 6 bases, there was a span of 5 bases. Germline V gene lookup returns CDR1 SGHRS and CDR2 YFSETQ. The CDR3 region has the DNA TGCGCCAGCAGCTTGTTGGGCAATGAGCAGTTCTTC. This gives the protein CASSLLGNEQFF.

V gene TRBV5-1 combines with J gene TRBJ1-2; D remains ambiguous. The CDR3 is 11 amino acids. Germline assignment: CDR1 SGHRS and CDR2 YFSETQ. With 0 bases removed from V and 5 bases from J, the gap between germline ends came to 2 bases. The CDR3 loop is CASSLDYGYTF. Here the CDR3 DNA reads TGCGCCAGCAGCTTGGATTATGGCTACACCTTC.

V is TRBV15 and J is TRBJ1-5; unclear D gene. The germline V gene encodes CDR1 LNHNV and CDR2 YYDKDF (reference sequence). There are 14 residues in the CDR3. V was pared by 1 base and J by 9 bases, with 13 bases between. The CDR3 loop is CATSRARVSGPQHF. CDR3 coding DNA: TGTGCCACCAGCAGAGCCCGGGTAAGTGGGCCCCAGCATTTT.

CDR3 residues: CASSSQGYEKLFF. The CDR3 DNA reads TGCGCCAGCAGTTCACAGGGCTACGAAAAACTGTTTTTT. J is TRBJ1-4 and V is TRBV5-1; D perhaps matches TRBD1 (6 bases). The germline V gene encodes CDR1 SGHRS and CDR2 YFSETQ. The CDR3 runs 13 residues. V was shortened by 5 bases and J by 8 bases, with 13 bases between the two germline ends.

The rearrangement links TRBV9 to TRBJ2-2; TRBD2 might be the D (6 bases). The CDR3 runs 15 residues. Between the trimmed V and J ends, which lost 3 bases and 0 bases, there was a span of 9 bases. Looked up from germline, CDR1 is SGDLS and CDR2 is YYNGEE. This chain's CDR3 is CASSGGGANTGELFF. As DNA, the CDR3 is TGTGCCAGCAGCGGTGGAGGGGCGAACACCGGGGAGCTGTTTTTT.